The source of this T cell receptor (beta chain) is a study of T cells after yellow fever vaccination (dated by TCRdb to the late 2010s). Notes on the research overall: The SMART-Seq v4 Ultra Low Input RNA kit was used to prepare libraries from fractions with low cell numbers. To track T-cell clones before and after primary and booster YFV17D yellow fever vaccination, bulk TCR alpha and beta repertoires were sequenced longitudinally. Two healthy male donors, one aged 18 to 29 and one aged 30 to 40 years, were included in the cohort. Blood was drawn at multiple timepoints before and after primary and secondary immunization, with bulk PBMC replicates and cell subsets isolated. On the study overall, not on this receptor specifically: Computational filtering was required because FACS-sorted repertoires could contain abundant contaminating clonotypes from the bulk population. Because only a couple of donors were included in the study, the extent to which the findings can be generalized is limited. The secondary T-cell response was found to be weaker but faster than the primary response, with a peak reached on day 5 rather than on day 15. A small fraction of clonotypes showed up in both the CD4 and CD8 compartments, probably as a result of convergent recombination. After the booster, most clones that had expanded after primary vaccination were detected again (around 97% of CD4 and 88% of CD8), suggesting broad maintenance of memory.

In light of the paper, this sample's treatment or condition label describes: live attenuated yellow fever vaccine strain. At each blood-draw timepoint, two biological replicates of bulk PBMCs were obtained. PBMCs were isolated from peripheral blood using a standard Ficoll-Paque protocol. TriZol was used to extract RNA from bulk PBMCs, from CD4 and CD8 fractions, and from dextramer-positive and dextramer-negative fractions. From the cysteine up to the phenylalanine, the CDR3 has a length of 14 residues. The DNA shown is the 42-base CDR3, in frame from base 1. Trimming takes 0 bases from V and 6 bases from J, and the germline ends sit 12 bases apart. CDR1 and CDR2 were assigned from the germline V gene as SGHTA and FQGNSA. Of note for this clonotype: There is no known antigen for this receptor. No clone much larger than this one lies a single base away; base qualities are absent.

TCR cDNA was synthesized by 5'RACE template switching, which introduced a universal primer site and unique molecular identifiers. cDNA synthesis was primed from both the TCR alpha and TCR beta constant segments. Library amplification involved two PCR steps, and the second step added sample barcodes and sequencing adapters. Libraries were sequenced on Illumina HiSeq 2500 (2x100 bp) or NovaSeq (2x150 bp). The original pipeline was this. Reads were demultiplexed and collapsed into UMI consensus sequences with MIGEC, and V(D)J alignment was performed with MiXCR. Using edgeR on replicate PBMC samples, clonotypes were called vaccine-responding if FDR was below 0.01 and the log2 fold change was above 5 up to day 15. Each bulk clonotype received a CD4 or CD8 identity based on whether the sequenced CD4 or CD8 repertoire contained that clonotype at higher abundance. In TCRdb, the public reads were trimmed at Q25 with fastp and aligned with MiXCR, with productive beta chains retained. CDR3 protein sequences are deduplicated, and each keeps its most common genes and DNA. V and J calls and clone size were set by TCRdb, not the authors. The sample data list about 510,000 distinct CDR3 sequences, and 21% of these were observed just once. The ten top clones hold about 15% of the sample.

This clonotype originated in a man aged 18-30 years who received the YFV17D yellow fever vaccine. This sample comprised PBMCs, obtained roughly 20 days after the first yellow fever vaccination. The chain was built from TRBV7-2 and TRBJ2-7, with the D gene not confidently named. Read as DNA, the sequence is TGTGCCAGCAGCTTAGCAGGGCAACCGGGCGAGCAGTACTTC. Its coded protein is CASSLAGQPGEQYF.